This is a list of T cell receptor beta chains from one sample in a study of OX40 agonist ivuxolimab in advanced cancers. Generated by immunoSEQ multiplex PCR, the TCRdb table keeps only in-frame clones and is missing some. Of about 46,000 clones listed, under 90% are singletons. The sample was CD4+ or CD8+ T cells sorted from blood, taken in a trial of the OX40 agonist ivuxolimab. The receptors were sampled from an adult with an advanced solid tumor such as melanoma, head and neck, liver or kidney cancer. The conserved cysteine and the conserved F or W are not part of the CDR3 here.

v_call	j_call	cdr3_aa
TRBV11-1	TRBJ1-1	ASRGQGTYTEAF
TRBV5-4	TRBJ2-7	ASSLGQGPPQY
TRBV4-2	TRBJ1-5	ASSQSLDRVWPQH
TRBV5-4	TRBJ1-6	ASSLDLGLVH
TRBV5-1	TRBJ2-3	ASSFGGASTDTQY
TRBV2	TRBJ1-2	ASSTQGSQYGYT
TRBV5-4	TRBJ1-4	ASSHSPRNEKLF
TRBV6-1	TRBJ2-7	ASNSYEQY
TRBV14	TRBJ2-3	ASSQGDFPYRSSTDTQY
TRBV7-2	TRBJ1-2	ASSFKGAENYGYT
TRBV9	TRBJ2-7	ASSASYEQY
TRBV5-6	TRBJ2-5	ASSLVGQGHQETQY
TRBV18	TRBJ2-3	ASSPLTSGGDTQY
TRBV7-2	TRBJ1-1	ASSLEGTSLPLNTEAF
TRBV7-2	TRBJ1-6	ASRTLVGTGHNSPLH
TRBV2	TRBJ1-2	ASTGLSNYGYT
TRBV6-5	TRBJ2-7	ASSFRSGGKGEQY
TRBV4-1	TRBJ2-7	ASSLVSLGTGGYEQY
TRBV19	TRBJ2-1	ASSIGGAEQF
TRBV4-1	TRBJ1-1	TTRGLLRGTEAF
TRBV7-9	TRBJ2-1	ASSLVALTSQNEQF
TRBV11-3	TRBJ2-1	ASSEGLADYNEQF
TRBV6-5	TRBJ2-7	ASSTSQQWEQY
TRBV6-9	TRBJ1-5	ASSYSGHPSNQPQH